The source of this T cell receptor beta chain is a study of blood T cell repertoires in COVID-19. The CDR3 length is 16 residues. V gave up 1 base and J gave up 2 bases; unmatched junction bases: 3. The germline CDR1 and CDR2 sequences are LGHDT and YNNKEL (reference sequence). The method was immunoSEQ multiplex PCR; TCRdb's version includes in-frame clones alone and lacks a portion of them. Of over 50,000 clones listed, 81% are singletons. Material: peripheral blood. The origin of this receptor is an elderly man with acute or convalescent COVID-19. The rearrangement uses TRBV3-1 (or the pseudogene TRBV3-2) and TRBJ2-5; 11 bases fit TRBD2. The CDR3 bases are TGTGCCAGCAGCCAAGGTTCTAGCGGGGGGCAAGAGACCCAGTACTTC. This codes for CASSQGSSGGQETQYF.